These 3 T cell receptor beta chains were all obtained from the same sample, sequenced in a study of post-analysis software for immune sequencing data. Study results and caveats: With TRBV5-6, TRBV5-1 and TRBV20-1 included, roughly five TRBV segments were more frequent in patients than in controls.

TCR beta cDNA libraries had unique molecular identifiers. From the PCR reads, TCRdb called clonotypes with MiXCR, one entry per CDR3 protein. The table includes about 540,000 distinct CDR3 sequences, approximately 31% detected once. These receptors' targets are unknown. The sequencing input was blood. All receptors come from a girl aged 2-17 years with multiple sclerosis.

The chain joins TRBV6-1 to TRBJ1-1; unclear D gene. Deletions cut 2 bases from V and 1 base from J, with 5 bases between. Per the germline V gene, CDR1 is MNHNS and CDR2 is SASEGT. There are 13 residues in the CDR3. CDR3 loop: CASSEWRNTEAFF. The CDR3 bases are TGTGCCAGCAGTGAATGGAGGAACACTGAAGCTTTCTTT.

The chain carries TRBV20-1 and TRBJ1-6, with D perhaps matching TRBD1 (5 bases). With 6 bases removed from V and 0 bases from J, the gap between germline ends came to 12 bases. CDR1 and CDR2 from the germline V gene are DFQATT and SNEGSKA (reference sequence). The CDR3 length is 15 residues. The CDR3 DNA is TGCAGTGCCCGGACACCGAGCTCCTATAATTCACCCCTCCACTTT. Its translation is CSARTPSSYNSPLHF.

The CDR3 sequence: CASSPMGSGGWDEQFF. CDR3 coding DNA: TGTGCCAGCAGCCCGATGGGGAGCGGGGGGTGGGATGAGCAGTTCTTC. This rearrangement joins TRBV7-2 to TRBJ2-1; 9 bases fit TRBD2. The CDR3 covers 16 residues. Germline CDR1 reads SGHTA; CDR2 reads FQGNSA. V was clipped by 5 bases and J by 8 bases; unmatched bases: 13.